The TCR beta chain under discussion was sequenced for a study of T cell responses to AZD1222 COVID-19 vaccine. As for the study in general: Investigators merged groups given second doses at roughly 4 or roughly 12 weeks. Overall study findings and caveats: It was only five to seven AZD1222 recipients who were seropositive at baseline. The reported proportion of spike-specific TCRs targeting unmutated variant regions was nearly half.

Germline CDR1 reads MNHEY; CDR2 reads SVGEGT. The V end lost 1 base, the J end lost 0 bases, and 9 bases lay between the germline ends. The CDR3 extends over 15 amino acids. A note on this clone: Antigen: not known.

This table comes from immunoSEQ multiplex PCR, and its TCRdb copy is limited to in-frame clones, with some not included. The sample lists around 140,000 clones; approximately 90% were seen once. The rearrangement joins TRBV6-2 or TRBV6-3 to TRBJ1-2; D gene ambiguous. The TCR was taken from an adult in good health. Source: peripheral blood, taken on day 0 of AZD1222 vaccination. CDR3 nucleotide sequence: TGTGCCAGCAGTTACTTCGGCAGAACTAACTATGGCTACACCTTC. Its protein product is CASSYFGRTNYGYTF.